The clone carrying this T cell receptor (beta chain) was observed a single time. Its antigen remains unknown. From germline, CDR1 is LGHNA and CDR2 YNFKEQ. Between the trimmed V and J ends, which lost 0 bases and 0 bases, there was a span of 11 bases. This CDR3 has 16 amino acids. These data come from a study of graft-versus-host responses after intestinal transplantation. Sequenced by immunoSEQ multiplex PCR; TCRdb stores in-frame clones only, minus some. The sample comprises 100,000 or so clones, approximately 95% of which are singletons, and 1.1% rests with the top ten. This chain uses TRBV4-2 with TRBJ1-1; D gene uncertain. The TCR sequence derives from a human donor who was the organ donor for an intestinal transplant. The material was unstimulated CD8+ T cells sorted from spleen or lymph node cells, obtained before transplant. The CDR3 reads CASSQDPGRMNTEAFF. Here the CDR3 DNA reads TGTGCCAGCAGCCAAGATCCTGGGAGGATGAACACTGAAGCTTTCTTT.